This TCR beta chain was identified during a study of CD8+ T cells in alopecia areata. As for the study in general: Patients in the treated group were given tofacitinib by mouth, 5 to 10 mg twice a day. For 6 to 18 months, tofacitinib was taken, and 6 months off drug followed. Study-level points and caveats: Relative to normal scalp, lesional scalp, especially alopecia totalis/universalis, showed higher clonality.

Notes on this clone: As yet, its antigen is unknown.

Samples from alopecia areata patients were lesional scalp punch biopsies and peripheral blood. Isolated RNA was reverse transcribed into cDNA used as the sequencing template. Repertoires were generated with immunoSEQ multiplex PCR, while TCRdb's copy carries only in-frame clones and drops some. The sample holds 140,000 to 150,000 clones, about 60% seen once. The sequencing used CD4+ T cells sorted from blood, collected at week 0. The TCR originated in a human donor with alopecia areata.

The CDR3 region has the DNA TGTGCCAGCTCACCCCAGGACCGCACTGAAGCTTTCTTT. Translated, it gives CASSPQDRTEAFF. The chain combines TRBV18 with TRBJ1-1; D ambiguous. Deletions cut 3 bases from V and 4 bases from J, with 9 bases between. Looked up from germline, CDR1 is KGHSH and CDR2 is LQKENI. This CDR3 has 13 residues.